The 24 T cell receptor beta chains given below trace back to one sample, sequenced in a study of glioma-infiltrating T cells after dendritic cell vaccination. Here immunoSEQ multiplex PCR was the method, and the copy in TCRdb shows in-frame clones only, minus some. The table includes tens of thousands of clones, around four fifths detected once. Time point of the sample: after dendritic cell vaccination, including at tumor progression/relapse. This sample comprised blood, obtained after dendritic cell vaccination. Every receptor here comes from a human donor with glioblastoma.

The J gene is TRBJ2-7, the V gene TRBV5-4; D possibly corresponds to TRBD2 (6 bases). The CDR3 totals 12 residues. CDR1 and CDR2 (germline): SGHNT, YYREEE (reference sequence). The V end was cut by 5 bases, the J end by 7 bases, with 13 bases between. CDR3 residues: CASRGRGGEQYF. CDR3 bases: TGTGCCAGCAGGGGCCGGGGAGGAGAGCAGTACTTC.

The chain is built from TRBV19 and TRBJ1-5, with TRBD1 matching 7 bases. The CDR3 totals 14 residues. J lost 3 bases, V lost 6 bases, and 5 bases had no gene match. In germline, CDR1 is LNHDA, CDR2 SQIVND (reference sequence). CDR3 amino acids: CASSLQGDNQPQHF. CDR3 DNA: TGTGCCAGTAGCCTTCAGGGGGACAATCAGCCCCAGCATTTT.

The rearrangement uses TRBV12-5 and TRBJ1-6; D ambiguous. CDR3 length: 16 amino acids. The germline gives CDR1 LGHNT, CDR2 FRNRAP. Trimming took 4 bases from V and 0 from J, leaving 10 bases between them. The CDR3, as DNA: TGTGCTAGTGGTTCCTCGGTCCTCTCCTATAATTCACCCCTCCACTTT. Its protein product is CASGSSVLSYNSPLHF.

The chain couples TRBV19 to TRBJ1-3; 8 bases align to TRBD1. V lost 5 bases and J lost 1; bases outside the gene matches: 1. Germline CDR1 is LNHDA and CDR2 is SQIVND (reference sequence). This CDR3 has 14 residues. The CDR3 spells CASSRTGSGNTIYF. As DNA, the CDR3 is TGTGCCAGTAGTCGGACAGGGTCTGGAAACACCATATATTTT.

The V gene is TRBV6-6, the J gene TRBJ1-3; TRBD1 matches 7 bases. Trimming removed 5 bases from V and 4 bases from J; junction bases left unmatched: 5. The CDR3 has 14 amino acids. The germline V gene encodes CDR1 MNHNY and CDR2 SVGAGI (reference sequence). The CDR3, as DNA: TGTGCCAGCAGTAAAGACAGGGTCGGAAACACCATATATTTT. It specifies CASSKDRVGNTIYF.

The V gene is TRBV30, the J gene TRBJ2-2, with 7 positions matching TRBD2. The germline V gene encodes CDR1 GTSNPN and CDR2 SVGIG (reference sequence). J gave up 5 bases and V 5 bases, and 8 bases lay outside the gene matches. CDR3 length: 14 residues. The CDR3 loop is CAWGNGGGTGELFF. The CDR3 DNA sequence: TGTGCCTGGGGAAATGGGGGGGGAACCGGGGAGCTGTTTTTT. Full variable domain (remainder filled in from reference TRBV30 and TRBJ2-2): SQTIHQWPATLVQPVGSPLSLECTVEGTSNPNLYWYRQAAGRGLQLLFYSVGIGQISSEVPQNLSASRPQDRQFILSSKKLLLSDSGFYLCAWGNGGGTGELFFGEGSRLTVL.

This rearrangement joins TRBV29-1 to TRBJ1-1, with unresolved D. V lost 7 bases, J lost 1 base, and 13 bases lay in between. Germline assignment: CDR1 SQVTM and CDR2 ANQGSEA. The CDR3 totals 13 residues. The CDR3 here is CSASGFSNTEAFF. As DNA, the CDR3 is TGCAGCGCTAGTGGCTTCTCGAACACTGAAGCTTTCTTT.

V usage is TRBV29-1 and J usage is TRBJ1-1; D uncertain. This CDR3 is built from 12 residues. Germline CDR1 is SQVTM and CDR2 is ANQGSEA. Deletions cut 6 bases from V and 0 bases from J, with 8 bases between. CDR3 amino acids: CSVEQMNTEAFF. Written as DNA, the CDR3 is TGCAGCGTCGAGCAAATGAACACTGAAGCTTTCTTT.

The chain links TRBV5-4 to TRBJ1-2; 9 bases fit TRBD1. The germline gives CDR1 SGHNT, CDR2 YYREEE (reference sequence). V dropped 6 bases and J dropped 1; count of bases not matched to a gene: 7. CDR3 size: 15 residues. CDR3 residues: CASNQDRGYNYGYTF. As DNA, the CDR3 is TGTGCCAGCAACCAGGACAGGGGATATAACTATGGCTACACCTTC.

V usage is TRBV5-4 and J usage is TRBJ1-2, with TRBD1 matching over 7 bases. Unmatched junction bases numbered 10, after V lost 4 bases and J lost 4 bases. Germline-derived CDR1 and CDR2 are SGHNT and YYREEE (reference sequence). The CDR3 loop spans 15 amino acids. CDR3 sequence (DNA): TGTGCCAGCAGCATGGAAAGAGGGACAGTCTATGGCTACACCTTC. It codes for CASSMERGTVYGYTF.

The J gene is TRBJ1-2, the V gene TRBV5-1, with a tentative D call TRBD1 (5 bases). This CDR3 spans 13 amino acids. Looked up from germline, CDR1 is SGHRS and CDR2 is YFSETQ. With 0 bases removed from V and 8 bases from J, the gap between germline ends came to 11 bases. CDR3 amino acids: CASSLGVGQGYTF. The CDR3 coding sequence is TGCGCCAGCAGCTTGGGTGTGGGGCAGGGCTACACCTTC.

This clone was picked up one time. The chain carries TRBV7-8 and TRBJ1-5; 9 nucleotides align to TRBD1. The V gene end was trimmed by 3 bases and the J gene end by 6 bases; junction bases not matched to a gene: 6. The V gene's germline CDR1 is SGHVS and CDR2 FQNEAQ. This CDR3 is 15 amino acids long. CDR3 protein: CASSFRDREGQPQHF. CDR3 sequence (DNA): TGTGCCAGCAGCTTTCGGGACAGGGAAGGTCAGCCCCAGCATTTT.

V usage is TRBV6-5 and J usage is TRBJ1-2; 10 nucleotides line up with TRBD1. The germline V gene has CDR1 MNHEY and CDR2 SVGAGI. V lost 6 bases and J lost 3; bases outside the gene matches: 1. The CDR3 spans 13 residues. The CDR3 nucleotides are TGTGCCAGCAGGGGACAGGGGCACTATGGCTACACCTTC. Translating gives CASRGQGHYGYTF.

This clone has more than one count but fewer than ten. The chain links TRBV10-2 to TRBJ2-7, with a tentative D call TRBD1 (6 bases). The germline V gene encodes CDR1 WSHSY and CDR2 SAAADI. V was pared by 8 bases and J by 2 bases, with 13 bases between. CDR3 length: 13 residues. This CDR3 is CASGAGATYEQYF. In DNA form, the CDR3 reads TGCGCCAGCGGGGCAGGGGCCACCTACGAGCAGTACTTC.

V is TRBV4-2 and J is TRBJ2-7; TRBD1 is a possible D gene (6 bases). This CDR3 has 15 amino acids. V dropped 2 bases and J dropped 3 bases, with 14 bases sitting between them. The V gene's germline CDR1 is LGHNA and CDR2 YNFKEQ. The CDR3 is CASSQSVAGDYEQYF. In nucleotides, the CDR3 is TGTGCCAGCAGCCAATCGGTGGCAGGGGACTACGAGCAGTACTTC.

V usage is TRBV6-5 and J usage is TRBJ1-2, with TRBD1 matching 7 bases. Per the germline V gene, CDR1 is MNHEY and CDR2 is SVGAGI. After removal of 0 bases from V and 3 bases from J, the junction contained 7 bases not matched to a gene. The CDR3 spans 16 residues. In DNA form, the CDR3 reads TGTGCCAGCAGTTACTCTGGGACAGCGAGGGACTATGGCTACACCTTC. Translation gives CASSYSGTARDYGYTF.

The chain has TRBV11-2 and TRBJ1-6; no clear D. Germline-derived CDR1 and CDR2 are SGHAT and FQNNGV. This CDR3 contains 13 residues. The V end lost 1 base, the J end lost 9 bases, and 7 bases lay between the germline ends. Here the CDR3 reads CASSLGSGSPLHF. In DNA form, the CDR3 reads TGTGCCAGCAGCTTAGGGTCAGGTTCACCCCTCCACTTT.

This sequence joins TRBV5-4 and TRBJ1-2, with D perhaps matching TRBD1 (6 bases). This CDR3 has 15 amino acids. Trimming left V 4 bases short and J 8 bases short, with 21 bases between. Germline CDR1 is SGHNT and CDR2 is YYREEE (reference sequence). The chain's CDR3 is CASSPPAGDLPGYTF. The CDR3 DNA is TGTGCCAGCAGCCCCCCCGCAGGGGATTTACCCGGCTACACCTTC.

The rearrangement uses TRBV5-1 and TRBJ1-1; 9 nucleotides line up with TRBD1. The CDR3 consists of 14 residues. Unmatched junction bases numbered 4, after V lost 2 bases and J lost 5 bases. Germline CDR1 reads SGHRS; CDR2 reads YFSETQ. CDR3: CASSFVGQGTEAFF. DNA for the CDR3: TGCGCCAGCAGCTTCGTCGGACAGGGGACTGAAGCTTTCTTT. Together with reference TRBV5-1 and TRBJ1-1, the CDR3 gives the full variable domain: KAGVTQTPRYLIKTRGQQVTLSCSPISGHRSVSWYQQTPGQGLQFLFEYFSETQRNKGNFPGRFSGRQFSNSRSEMNVSTLELGDSALYLCASSFVGQGTEAFFGQGTRLTVV.

The J gene is TRBJ1-5, the V gene TRBV19; D remains unclear. V was clipped by 8 bases and J by 0 bases, with 11 bases between them. The CDR3 loop spans 14 amino acids. Germline V CDR1 and CDR2: LNHDA, SQIVND (reference sequence). In DNA form, the CDR3 reads TGTGCCAGTGCTAACAGAGATAGCAATCAGCCCCAGCATTTT. Translated, it gives CASANRDSNQPQHF.

The rearrangement uses TRBV19 and TRBJ1-1, with 7 nucleotides matching TRBD1. The germline CDR1 and CDR2 sequences are LNHDA and SQIVND (reference sequence). CDR3 length: 16 residues. V lost 5 bases and J lost 6; bases outside the gene matches: 15. CDR3 in amino acids: CASSQPVTGRISEAFF. CDR3 sequence (DNA): TGTGCCAGTAGTCAGCCAGTGACAGGGAGAATCTCTGAAGCTTTCTTT.

The chain employs TRBV14 and TRBJ2-6; D not certain. The V gene's germline CDR1 is SGHDN and CDR2 FVKESK. This CDR3 comprises 18 residues. The ends were cut back, 0 bases at V and 0 bases at J, with 12 bases in the middle. CDR3 DNA sequence: TGTGCCAGCAGCCAAGAGATTGGAGCCTACTCTGGGGCCAACGTCCTGACTTTC. Translation gives CASSQEIGAYSGANVLTF.

This clone occurred a few times. The chain joins TRBV14 to TRBJ2-5, with 7 bases aligning to TRBD2. Germline CDR1 and CDR2: SGHDN and FVKESK. The V and J ends lost 3 bases and 8 bases, in that order; junction bases with no gene match: 3. The CDR3 runs 12 residues. DNA of the CDR3: TGTGCCAGCAGCCACAGGGAGGGTACCCAGTACTTC. As protein: CASSHREGTQYF.

The V call is TRBV6-5, the J call TRBJ1-6; 7 nucleotides agree with TRBD1. The length of the CDR3 is 15 residues. The germline CDR1 and CDR2 sequences are MNHEY and SVGAGI. Germline trimming cut 5 bases from V and 6 bases from J; bases unmatched to any gene: 7. CDR3 loop: CASSAPGGPNSPLHF. CDR3 DNA sequence: TGTGCCAGCAGTGCACCAGGGGGGCCTAATTCACCCCTCCACTTT.